Listed here are 24 T cell receptor beta chains from one sample, sequenced in a study of blood T cell repertoires in COVID-19 (dated by TCRdb to about 2020). Library preparation employed the immunoSEQ multiplex PCR assay. Sourced from immuneACCESS, this table was stored by TCRdb with only in-frame sequences that have V and J called. A share of the clones is absent; for the studies checked, an unresolved V gene accounts for under half, and the remainder has no known explanation. The sample has roughly 120,000 clones on record, over 65% of them singletons. The ten top clones hold about 2.1% of the sample. The sequenced sample consisted of peripheral blood. These receptors were collected from a young man with acute or convalescent COVID-19.

This clone was seen once. This sequence joins TRBV19 and TRBJ2-3; TRBD1 matches 11 bases. J gave up 6 bases and V 3 bases, and 11 bases lay outside the gene matches. The germline V gene encodes CDR1 LNHDA and CDR2 SQIVND (reference sequence). The CDR3 loop spans 17 amino acids. In DNA form, the CDR3 reads TGTGCCAGTAGTATTCGGACCGGGACAGGGGGACGGGATACGCAGTATTTT. Its translation: CASSIRTGTGGRDTQYF.

The J gene is TRBJ1-5, the V gene TRBV19, with D possibly matching TRBD1 (6 bases). Between the trimmed V and J ends, which lost 5 bases and 5 bases, there was a span of 13 bases. The CDR3 has 14 residues. CDR1 and CDR2 from the germline V gene are LNHDA and SQIVND (reference sequence). The CDR3 region is CASSLNREDQPQHF. The CDR3 DNA sequence: TGTGCCAGTAGTCTAAACAGGGAAGATCAGCCCCAGCATTTT. Combining the CDR3 with reference TRBV19 and TRBJ1-5 gives the whole variable domain DGGITQSPKYLFRKEGQNVTLSCEQNLNHDAMYWYRQDPGQGLRLIYYSQIVNDFQKGDIAEGYSVSREKKESFPLTVTSAQKNPTAFYLCASSLNREDQPQHFGDGTRLSIL.

The V gene is TRBV13, the J gene TRBJ2-1; 9 nucleotides agree with TRBD1. The V gene's germline CDR1 is PRHDT and CDR2 FYEKMQ (reference sequence). V dropped 4 bases and J dropped 6; count of bases not matched to a gene: 7. This CDR3 is 15 amino acids long. CDR3 coding DNA: TGTGCCAGCAGCTCTGAGGGGACAGGGCGCAATGAGCAGTTCTTC. Translating it yields CASSSEGTGRNEQFF.

This chain connects TRBV10-1 to TRBJ2-7; D is unresolved. The germline V and J ends were trimmed by 10 bases and 5 bases, with 9 bases remaining between them. This CDR3 has 10 amino acids. In germline, CDR1 is WNHNN, CDR2 SYGVQD (reference sequence). CDR3 DNA: TGCGCCATCCCTACCCACGAGCAGTACGTC. Encoded protein: CAIPTHEQYV.

The sample holds one count of this clone. One end of the junction is discordant with germline, which a read error may explain. This chain uses TRBV7-7 with TRBJ2-1; D might be TRBD2 (6 bases). Germline values: CDR1 SSHAT, CDR2 FNYEAQ (reference sequence). There are 13 residues in the CDR3. In nucleotides, the CDR3 is TGTGCTAGCAGCTTGGACTGGGGGGATGAGCAGTTCTTC. Protein product: CASSLDWGDEQFF.

This clone was recorded a few times. The V gene is TRBV5-1, the J gene TRBJ2-1; 7 bases match TRBD1. Trimming removed 0 bases from V and 4 bases from J; junction bases left unmatched: 1. The germline gives CDR1 SGHRS, CDR2 YFSETQ. The CDR3 totals 14 residues. The CDR3 nucleotides are TGCGCCAGCAGCTTGGGGGACAGTTACAATGAGCAGTTCTTC. The encoded protein is CASSLGDSYNEQFF. The full variable domain, with the rest looked up from reference TRBV5-1 and TRBJ2-1, is KAGVTQTPRYLIKTRGQQVTLSCSPISGHRSVSWYQQTPGQGLQFLFEYFSETQRNKGNFPGRFSGRQFSNSRSEMNVSTLELGDSALYLCASSLGDSYNEQFFGPGTRLTVL.

For the CDR3, the DNA is TGTGCCAGCAGGGTAGCGGATTACAATGAGCAGTTCTTC. Protein sequence: CASRVADYNEQFF. V gene TRBV6-6 combines with J gene TRBJ2-1; possibly TRBD2 for D (6 bases). The V end lost 6 bases, the J end lost 4 bases, and 10 bases lay between the germline ends. The CDR3 spans 13 residues. Looked up from germline, CDR1 is MNHNY and CDR2 is SVGAGI (reference sequence).

The chain uses TRBV5-1 and TRBJ2-5; 11 positions agree with TRBD2. The CDR3 has 16 amino acids. V lost 2 bases to trimming and J lost 5 bases; unmatched junction nucleotides: 8. Looked up from germline, CDR1 is SGHRS and CDR2 is YFSETQ. The DNA for the CDR3 is TGCGCCAGCAGCTTACATACTAGCGGGAGCGGGGAGACCCAGTACTTC. Protein: CASSLHTSGSGETQYF. Filled out from reference TRBV5-1 and TRBJ2-5, the complete variable domain reads KAGVTQTPRYLIKTRGQQVTLSCSPISGHRSVSWYQQTPGQGLQFLFEYFSETQRNKGNFPGRFSGRQFSNSRSEMNVSTLELGDSALYLCASSLHTSGSGETQYFGPGTRLLVL.

This rearrangement joins TRBV10-3 to TRBJ2-5; the match to TRBD1 covers 8 bases. The germline V gene has CDR1 ENHRY and CDR2 SYGVKD. J lost 3 bases, V lost 2 bases, and 8 bases had no gene match. The CDR3 extends over 16 amino acids. Here the CDR3 reads CAISEPGQGREETQYF. CDR3 DNA: TGTGCCATCAGTGAGCCCGGACAGGGTAGGGAAGAGACCCAGTACTTC.

This chain joins TRBV19 and TRBJ2-3; 11 bases are a match to TRBD2. This CDR3 spans 17 amino acids. Germline trimming cut 4 bases from V and 4 bases from J; bases unmatched to any gene: 10. CDR1 is LNHDA, CDR2 SQIVND, per germline (reference sequence). CDR3 sequence (DNA): TGTGCCAGTAGTAGAGGGCTAGCGGGGGGCCGGCCAGATACGCAGTATTTT. It translates to CASSRGLAGGRPDTQYF.

A few counts support this clone. The genes are TRBV6-5 and TRBJ2-7; 9 nucleotides align to TRBD1. V lost 6 bases to trimming and J lost 3 bases; unmatched junction nucleotides: 9. The CDR3 covers 15 residues. The germline gives CDR1 MNHEY, CDR2 SVGAGI. CDR3 amino acids: CASRSPGTGNYEQYF. In nucleotides, the CDR3 is TGTGCCAGCAGAAGTCCCGGGACAGGGAACTACGAGCAGTACTTC.

The chain uses TRBV6-5 and TRBJ2-7, with D tentatively TRBD2 (5 bases). Germline V gene data show CDR1 as MNHEY and CDR2 as SVGAGI. The V end lost 6 bases, the J end lost 12 bases, and 21 bases lay between the germline ends. CDR3 size: 13 residues. Here the CDR3 reads CASRGSEASQRYF. In DNA, the CDR3 is TGTGCCAGCAGGGGGAGCGAGGCCTCCCAGAGGTACTTC.

This clone has just one count. The V gene is TRBV9, the J gene TRBJ1-2; 11 bases match TRBD1. Germline loops: CDR1 SGDLS, CDR2 YYNGEE. V was clipped by 4 bases and J by 8 bases; unmatched bases: 10. The CDR3 covers 15 residues. CDR3 amino acids: CASSQPGQGDRGYTF. For the CDR3, the DNA is TGTGCCAGCAGCCAACCGGGACAGGGGGATCGCGGCTACACCTTC.

The CDR3 DNA reads as TGCAGCATTATGAAGACAGGGGGAACTGAAGCTTTCTTT. It yields the protein CSIMKTGGTEAFF. The gene calls are TRBV29-1 and TRBJ1-1; 9 bases align to TRBD1. Per the germline V gene, CDR1 is SQVTM and CDR2 is ANQGSEA. V gave up 8 bases and J gave up 5 bases; unmatched junction bases: 9. The CDR3 is 13 amino acids.

The chain uses TRBV6-2 or TRBV6-3 and TRBJ1-3, with a possible D match to TRBD1 (5 bases). There are 17 residues in the CDR3. Trimming left V 6 bases short and J 1 base short, with 19 bases between. CDR1 and CDR2 (germline): MNHEY, SVGEGT. The CDR3 loop is CASSPDFGGSSGNTIYF. In DNA, the CDR3 is TGTGCCAGCAGCCCTGATTTCGGGGGGTCGTCTGGAAACACCATATATTTT.

The gene calls are TRBV19 and TRBJ1-2, with D perhaps matching TRBD1 (5 bases). There are 12 residues in the CDR3. Germline V gives CDR1 LNHDA, CDR2 SQIVND (reference sequence). V lost 7 bases to trimming and J lost 2 bases, with 8 bases between them. As DNA, the CDR3 is TGTGCCAGTAAGGGGCGGAACTATGGCTACACCTTC. Protein sequence: CASKGRNYGYTF.

V and J are TRBV3-1 (or the pseudogene TRBV3-2) and TRBJ1-5, with a weak D call TRBD1 (6 bases). Germline loops: CDR1 LGHDT, CDR2 YNNKEL (reference sequence). V was pared by 0 bases and J by 7 bases, with 13 bases between. This CDR3 comprises 15 residues. The CDR3 region is CASSQDGGARQPQHF. For the CDR3, the DNA is TGTGCCAGCAGCCAAGATGGGGGGGCGCGGCAGCCCCAGCATTTT.

V gene TRBV5-6 combines with J gene TRBJ1-4; D remains unclear. The CDR3 is made up of 12 amino acids. The germline V and J ends were trimmed by 0 bases and 10 bases, with 7 bases remaining between them. Germline V gene lookup returns CDR1 SGHDT and CDR2 YYEEEE. The CDR3 region is CASSLGTVKLFF. The CDR3 DNA sequence: TGTGCCAGCAGCTTGGGAACGGTAAAACTGTTTTTT.

V is TRBV5-8 and J is TRBJ2-7; 11 nucleotides line up with TRBD2. From germline, CDR1 is SGHTS and CDR2 YDEGEE. The CDR3 spans 13 residues. The trim removed 7 bases at V and 2 bases at J, leaving 2 bases unmatched. The CDR3 DNA follows: TGTGCCAGCCTTAGCGGGAGGGCCTACGAGCAGTACGTC. Translating it yields CASLSGRAYEQYV.

This rearrangement joins TRBV30 to TRBJ2-1; 7 bases agree with TRBD1. This CDR3 is 14 amino acids long. CDR1 and CDR2 (germline): GTSNPN, SVGIG (reference sequence). J lost 1 base, V lost 2 bases, and 2 bases had no gene match. The CDR3 sequence is CAWSRGLSYNEQFF. CDR3 bases: TGTGCCTGGAGTAGGGGGCTGTCCTACAATGAGCAGTTCTTC.

The V and J genes are TRBV3-1 (or the pseudogene TRBV3-2) and TRBJ2-1; the match to TRBD2 covers 14 bases. There are 16 residues in the CDR3. Germline assignment: CDR1 LGHDT and CDR2 YNNKEL (reference sequence). The V and J ends lost 3 bases and 9 bases, in that order; junction bases with no gene match: 7. CDR3 nucleotide sequence: TGTGCCAGCAGCCAGGGGACTAGCGGGAGACTTAGTGAGCAGTTCTTC. The encoded protein is CASSQGTSGRLSEQFF.

The gene calls are TRBV7-9 and TRBJ1-2; TRBD1 aligns across 12 bases. In germline, CDR1 is SEHNR, CDR2 FQNEAQ (reference sequence). Losses at the gene ends were 5 bases for V and 7 bases for J; bases not matched to a gene: 11. CDR3 length: 16 amino acids. The CDR3 nucleotides are TGTGCCAGCAGCCCGGGACAGGGGGCGTTCGTGTCTGGCTACACCTTC. This translates into CASSPGQGAFVSGYTF.

The chain employs TRBV9 and TRBJ1-1; D is ambiguous. Trimming left V 3 bases short and J 1 base short, with 13 bases between. This CDR3 has 15 residues. Germline V gene lookup returns CDR1 SGDLS and CDR2 YYNGEE. The CDR3: CASSAEPAGNTEAFF. CDR3 bases: TGTGCCAGCAGCGCCGAACCAGCGGGGAACACTGAAGCTTTCTTT.

This chain links TRBV9 with TRBJ2-7; 9 positions match TRBD1. Trimming at V came to 0 bases and at J to 5 bases, leaving 9 bases not matched to a gene. CDR1 SGDLS and CDR2 YYNGEE come from the germline V gene. CDR3 length: 16 residues. Written as DNA, the CDR3 is TGTGCCAGCAGCGTAGGGGGAGGAGGGACAGGGAACGAGCAGTACTTC. It encodes CASSVGGGGTGNEQYF.